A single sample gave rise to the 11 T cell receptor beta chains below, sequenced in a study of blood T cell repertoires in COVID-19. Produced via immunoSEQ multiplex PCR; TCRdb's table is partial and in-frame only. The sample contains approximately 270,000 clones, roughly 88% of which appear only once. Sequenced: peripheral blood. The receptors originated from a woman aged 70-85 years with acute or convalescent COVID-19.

CDR3 in amino acids: CASSLAVGGQETQYF. The CDR3 DNA reads as TGTGCCAGCAGCTTGGCCGTGGGAGGCCAAGAGACCCAGTACTTC. The J gene is TRBJ2-5, the V gene TRBV5-4; D perhaps matches TRBD2 (6 bases). Germline CDR1 is SGHNT and CDR2 is YYREEE (reference sequence). V was shortened by 0 bases and J by 1 base, with 10 bases between the two germline ends. This CDR3 has 15 amino acids.

CDR3 sequence (DNA): TGTGCCAGCAGGGGCCGAAACTATAATTCACCCCTCCACTTT. As protein: CASRGRNYNSPLHF. This chain joins TRBV2 and TRBJ1-6; unclear D gene. Germline V CDR1 and CDR2: SNHLY, FYNNEI. The CDR3 is made up of 14 amino acids. V lost 6 bases to trimming and J lost 3 bases, with 9 bases between them.

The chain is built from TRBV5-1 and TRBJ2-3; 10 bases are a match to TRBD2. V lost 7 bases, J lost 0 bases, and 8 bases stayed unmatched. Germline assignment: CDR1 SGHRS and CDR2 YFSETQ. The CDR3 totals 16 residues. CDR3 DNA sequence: TGCGCCAGCCAACTAGCGGGGACCACTAGCACAGATACGCAGTATTTT. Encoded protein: CASQLAGTTSTDTQYF.

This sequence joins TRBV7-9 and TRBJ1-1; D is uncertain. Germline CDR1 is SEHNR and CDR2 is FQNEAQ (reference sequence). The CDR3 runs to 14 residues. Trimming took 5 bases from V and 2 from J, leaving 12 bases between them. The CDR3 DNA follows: TGTGCCAGCAGCCCACAGATAGGAAACACTGAAGCTTTCTTT. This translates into CASSPQIGNTEAFF. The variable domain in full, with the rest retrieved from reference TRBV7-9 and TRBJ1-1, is DTGVSQNPRHKITKRGQNVTFRCDPISEHNRLYWYRQTLGQGPEFLTYFQNEAQLEKSRLLSDRFSAERPKGSFSTLEIQRTEQGDSAMYLCASSPQIGNTEAFFGQGTRLTVV.

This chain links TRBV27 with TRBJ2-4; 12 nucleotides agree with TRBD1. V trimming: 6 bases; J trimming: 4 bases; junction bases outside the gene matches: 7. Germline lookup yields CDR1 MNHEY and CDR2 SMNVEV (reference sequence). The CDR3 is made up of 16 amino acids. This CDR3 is CASRPGTGGAKNIQYF. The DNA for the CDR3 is TGTGCCAGCAGACCCGGGACAGGGGGCGCGAAAAACATTCAGTACTTC.

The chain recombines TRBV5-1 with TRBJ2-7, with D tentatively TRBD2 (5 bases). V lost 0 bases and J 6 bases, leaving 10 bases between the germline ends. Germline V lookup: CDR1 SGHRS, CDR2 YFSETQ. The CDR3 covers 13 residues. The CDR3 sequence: CASSLGPSGEQYF. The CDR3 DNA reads TGCGCCAGCAGCTTGGGTCCGAGCGGCGAGCAGTACTTC.

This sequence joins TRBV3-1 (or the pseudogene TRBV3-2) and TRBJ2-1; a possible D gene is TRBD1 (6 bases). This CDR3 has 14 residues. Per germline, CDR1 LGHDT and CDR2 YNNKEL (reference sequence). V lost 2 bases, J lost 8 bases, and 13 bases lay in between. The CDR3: CASSQSQGVHEQFF. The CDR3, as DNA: TGTGCCAGCAGCCAATCACAGGGAGTTCATGAGCAGTTCTTC.

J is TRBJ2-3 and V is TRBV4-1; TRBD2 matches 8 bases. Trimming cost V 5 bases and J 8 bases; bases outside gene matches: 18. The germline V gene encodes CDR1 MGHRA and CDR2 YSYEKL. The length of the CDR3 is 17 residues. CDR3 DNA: TGCGCCAGCAGCACGTCGGGGGGGGCCGGGCGCAGATCTACGCAGTATTTT. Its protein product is CASSTSGGAGRRSTQYF.

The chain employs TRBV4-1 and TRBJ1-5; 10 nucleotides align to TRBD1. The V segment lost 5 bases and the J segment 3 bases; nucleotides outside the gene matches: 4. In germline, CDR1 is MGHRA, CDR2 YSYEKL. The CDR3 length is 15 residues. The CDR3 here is CASSRTGGNNQPQHF. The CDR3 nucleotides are TGCGCCAGCAGCAGGACAGGGGGTAACAATCAGCCCCAGCATTTT.

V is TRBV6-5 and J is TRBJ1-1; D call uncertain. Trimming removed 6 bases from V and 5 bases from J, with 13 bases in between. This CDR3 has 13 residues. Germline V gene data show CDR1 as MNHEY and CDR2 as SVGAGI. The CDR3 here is CASRRVVGTEAFF. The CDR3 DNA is TGTGCCAGCAGGAGGGTGGTTGGGACTGAAGCTTTCTTT.

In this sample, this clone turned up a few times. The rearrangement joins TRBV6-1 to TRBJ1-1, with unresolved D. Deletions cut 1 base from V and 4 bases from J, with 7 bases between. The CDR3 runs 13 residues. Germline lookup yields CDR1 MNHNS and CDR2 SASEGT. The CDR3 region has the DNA TGTGCCAGCAGTGAAGAGTACTTCACTGAAGCTTTCTTT. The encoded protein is CASSEEYFTEAFF.